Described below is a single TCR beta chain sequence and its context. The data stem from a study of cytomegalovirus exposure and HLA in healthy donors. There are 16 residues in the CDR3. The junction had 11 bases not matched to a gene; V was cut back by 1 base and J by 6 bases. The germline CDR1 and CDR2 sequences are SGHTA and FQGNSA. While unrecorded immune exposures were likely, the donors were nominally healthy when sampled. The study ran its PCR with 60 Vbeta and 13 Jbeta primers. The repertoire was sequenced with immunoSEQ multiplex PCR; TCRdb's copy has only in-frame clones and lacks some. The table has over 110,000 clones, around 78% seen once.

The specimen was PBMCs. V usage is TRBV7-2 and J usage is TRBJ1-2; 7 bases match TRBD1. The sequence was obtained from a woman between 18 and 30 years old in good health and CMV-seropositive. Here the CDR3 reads CASSLGQGQNLNGYTF. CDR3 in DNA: TGTGCCAGCAGCTTAGGTCAGGGACAGAACTTGAATGGCTACACCTTC.